This T cell receptor (beta chain) was profiled in a study of blood T cells in healthy people across ages. This clonotype came up a few times. Antigen: not known. The CDR3 sequence is 15 residues long. The ends were cut back, 1 base at V and 3 bases at J, with 13 bases in the middle. The germline V gene has CDR1 MGHDK and CDR2 SYGVNS. The use of a sample-barcoded 5' primer and a J-beta primer mix characterized a second PCR of 7 to 11 cycles. Sequencing recovered at least 2.5 million CDR3-containing paired-end reads from each sample. TCRdb redid the calling of the 5' RACE reads with MiXCR, one entry per CDR3 protein. The data show 550,000 to 650,000 distinct CDR3 sequences, about 25% seen once. Regarding the study as a whole: Naive CD4+ cells and diversity were both higher in long-lived donors than in aged donors.

These data are also associated with another study on T cells of mothers and their children.

This chain links TRBV25-1 with TRBJ2-7, with unresolved D. The sequenced sample consisted of blood. The receptor was derived from a boy aged 2 to 10 in good health. This CDR3 is CASSEFNSADYEQYF. CDR3 nucleotides: TGTGCCAGCAGTGAATTCAACAGTGCAGACTACGAGCAGTACTTC.